These 29 T cell receptor beta chains were all obtained from the same sample, sequenced in a study of blood T cells in healthy people across ages. A J-beta primer mix and a sample-barcoded 5' primer were used in a second PCR of about 7 to 12 cycles. TCRdb used MiXCR to reprocess the 5' RACE reads, holding one entry per CDR3 protein. This sample has hundreds of thousands of distinct CDR3 sequences; around 41% occur once, and the top ten carry roughly 30%. What was sequenced was blood. The receptor set was obtained from a man older than 75 in good health.

This clonotype appeared a single time. This chain connects TRBV2 to TRBJ2-1; 8 nucleotides line up with TRBD1. This CDR3 spans 15 amino acids. Germline V CDR1 and CDR2: SNHLY, FYNNEI. The V gene end was trimmed by 10 bases and the J gene end by 3 bases; junction bases not matched to a gene: 11. The DNA of the CDR3 is TGTGCCACGGAAAAGACAGGGGCTGTCTACAATGAGCAGTTCTTC. Protein: CATEKTGAVYNEQFF. Complete variable domain (other parts from reference TRBV2 and TRBJ2-1): EPEVTQTPSHQVTQMGQEVILRCVPISNHLYFYWYRQILGQKVEFLVSFYNNEISEKSEIFDDQFSVERPDGSNFTLKIRSTKLEDSAMYFCATEKTGAVYNEQFFGPGTRLTVL.

CDR3 nucleotide sequence: TGTGCTAGTGGTTTGGCAGAGGGAAGACAGGGGTCACACGAGCAGTACTTC. This gives the protein CASGLAEGRQGSHEQYF. The chain joins TRBV12-5 to TRBJ2-5; 8 bases align to TRBD1. The end of the DNA aligns better with TRBJ2-7, so the J call may be wrong. The germline gives CDR1 LGHNT, CDR2 FRNRAP. The CDR3 loop spans 17 amino acids.

This clonotype has only a few counts. The J gene is TRBJ1-1, the V gene TRBV25-1; the D gene is possibly TRBD1 (5 bases). CDR1 MGHDK and CDR2 SYGVNS come from the germline V gene. This CDR3 region has 16 residues. V was clipped by 3 bases and J by 2 bases, with 16 bases between them. The CDR3 DNA reads TGTGCCAGCAGTGACACGAAAGGGACGGTAAACACTGAAGCTTTCTTT. It specifies CASSDTKGTVNTEAFF.

This clonotype has more than one count but fewer than ten. This sequence joins TRBV7-2 and TRBJ2-7; unclear D gene. Germline V gene lookup returns CDR1 SGHTA and CDR2 FQGNSA. This CDR3 comprises 14 residues. V dropped 3 bases and J dropped 0 bases, with 9 bases sitting between them. This CDR3 is CASSFTPSSYEQYF. The CDR3 nucleotides are TGTGCCAGCAGCTTTACCCCGAGCTCCTACGAGCAGTACTTC.

A word on this clonotype: This may stem from a read error, because a much larger clone lies one nucleotide away. The V gene is TRBV28, the J gene TRBJ2-5, with 9 bases fitting TRBD2. The CDR3 has 14 residues. CDR1 is MDHEN and CDR2 is SYDVKM in the germline V gene. Trimming took 3 bases from V and 11 from J; bases not matched to a gene: 10. The CDR3 nucleotides read TGTGCCAGCAGTTTTGGACTAGCGATTAATGAGCAGTACTTC. Translation gives CASSFGLAINEQYF.

On this clonotype itself: This may stem from a read error, because a much larger clone lies one nucleotide away. The chain employs TRBV20-1 and TRBJ2-4; D may be TRBD1 or TRBD2 (5 bases each). The V gene's germline CDR1 is DFQATT and CDR2 SNEGSKA (reference sequence). V was shortened by 3 bases and J by 6 bases, with 18 bases between the two germline ends. The CDR3 spans 15 residues. DNA of the CDR3: TGCAGTGCTAGGAGAGCGGTAGGGGTCGGAAACATTCAGTACTTC. This encodes CSARRAVGVGNIQYF.

CDR3 region: CATQGYFYGYTF. The CDR3 DNA follows: TGTGCCACCCAGGGATACTTCTATGGCTACACCTTC. The chain couples TRBV10-3 to TRBJ1-2, with D possibly TRBD1 on 5 matching bases. The V end lost 10 bases, the J end lost 4 bases, and 13 bases lay between the germline ends. The length of the CDR3 is 12 residues. In germline, CDR1 is ENHRY, CDR2 SYGVKD.

The chain joins TRBV5-1 to TRBJ2-1, with D perhaps given as TRBD1 or TRBD2 (6 bases each). Trimming removed 0 bases from V and 9 bases from J, with 16 bases in between. CDR3 length equals 15 residues. The germline V gene encodes CDR1 SGHRS and CDR2 YFSETQ. CDR3 nucleotide sequence: TGCGCCAGCAGCTTGGCCACAGGGAGGAACACTGAGCAGTTCTTC. It specifies CASSLATGRNTEQFF.

In this sample, this clonotype turned up many times. A much larger clone lies one base from this, so it may be a read error. This chain connects TRBV12-3 or TRBV12-4 to TRBJ2-5, with TRBD2 identical over 10 bases. The CDR3 has 15 amino acids. V lost 5 bases, J lost 11 bases, and 14 bases stayed unmatched. The CDR3 loop reads CASSPGTSVGNEQYF. Written as DNA, the CDR3 is TGTGCCAGCAGTCCCGGGACTAGCGTAGGCAATGAGCAGTACTTC.

The chain uses TRBV27 and TRBJ2-2, with TRBD1 identical over 8 bases. V trimming: 2 bases; J trimming: 5 bases; junction bases outside the gene matches: 10. The CDR3 has 17 amino acids. The V gene's germline CDR1 is MNHEY and CDR2 SMNVEV (reference sequence). CDR3 sequence: CASSLPQGAQGTGELFF. Here the CDR3 DNA reads TGTGCCAGCAGTTTACCTCAGGGGGCGCAGGGTACCGGGGAGCTGTTTTTT.

V is TRBV4-3 and J is TRBJ2-7; no firm D call. The V gene lost 1 base and the J gene lost 0 bases, with 7 bases spanning the gap. Germline V gene data show CDR1 as LGHNA and CDR2 as YSLEER. The CDR3 covers 14 residues. The CDR3 DNA sequence: TGCGCCAGCAGCCAAGGGGTCCGCTCCTACGAGCAGTACTTC. Its translation: CASSQGVRSYEQYF.

The rearrangement joins TRBV4-3 to TRBJ2-1, with 8 positions matching TRBD2. CDR1 and CDR2 (germline): LGHNA, YSLEER. This CDR3 is 17 amino acids long. The trim removed 0 bases at V and 0 bases at J, leaving 4 bases unmatched. CDR3 amino acids: CASSQDLSGSSYNEQFF. For the CDR3, the DNA is TGCGCCAGCAGCCAAGATCTCAGCGGGAGCTCCTACAATGAGCAGTTCTTC.

The V and J genes are TRBV7-2 and TRBJ2-4; D is tentatively TRBD1 or TRBD2 (5 bases each). The better agreement between TRBJ2-7 and the DNA end casts doubt on the J call. There are 12 residues in the CDR3. The germline gives CDR1 SGHTA, CDR2 FQGNSA. CDR3 nucleotides: TGTGCCAGCAGCTTGAGGGGCCACGAGCAGTACTTC. Residues: CASSLRGHEQYF.

In regard to this clonotype: A much bigger clone sits one base away, suggesting this may be a read error. V and J are TRBV20-1 and TRBJ2-1; 9 bases match TRBD2. CDR3 length equals 13 residues. V gave up 0 bases and J gave up 11 bases; unmatched junction bases: 5. In germline, CDR1 is DFQATT, CDR2 SNEGSKA (reference sequence). CDR3 region: CSARDETSGKQFF. Written as DNA, the CDR3 is TGCAGTGCTAGAGATGAGACTAGCGGCAAGCAGTTCTTC.

This clonotype has a handful of counts. This rearrangement joins TRBV7-2 to TRBJ2-1; tentatively, D is TRBD2 (5 bases). There are 17 residues in the CDR3. Trimming removed 1 base at V and 9 bases at J, with 22 bases between. The germline CDR1 and CDR2 sequences are SGHTA and FQGNSA. CDR3 coding DNA: TGTGCCAGCAGCTTAGTGTTCGGGGTGGCAGGCGTGGGTGAGCAGTTCTTC. Protein: CASSLVFGVAGVGEQFF. Full variable domain (rest looked up from reference TRBV7-2 and TRBJ2-1): GAGVSQSPSNKVTEKGKDVELRCDPISGHTALYWYRQSLGQGLEFLIYFQGNSAPDKSGLPSDRFSAERTGGSVSTLTIQRTQQEDSAVYLCASSLVFGVAGVGEQFFGPGTRLTVL.

The gene calls are TRBV18 and TRBJ2-4, with 14 bases fitting TRBD2. This CDR3 has 17 residues. V lost 3 bases, J lost 2 bases, and 3 bases stayed unmatched. Germline V CDR1 and CDR2: KGHSH, LQKENI. CDR3 sequence reads: CASSPGLAGGSKNIQYF. The CDR3 coding sequence is TGTGCCAGCTCACCCGGACTAGCGGGGGGCTCCAAAAACATTCAGTACTTC.

V is TRBV20-1 and J is TRBJ2-1; D might be TRBD1 (5 bases). CDR1 and CDR2 (germline): DFQATT, SNEGSKA (reference sequence). V lost 0 bases and J 9 bases, leaving 18 bases between the germline ends. The CDR3 spans 15 residues. The CDR3 here is CSAREGARGGGEQFF. In nucleotides, the CDR3 is TGCAGTGCTAGAGAAGGGGCTAGAGGCGGCGGTGAGCAGTTCTTC.

This chain connects TRBV9 to TRBJ1-4; 7 bases fit TRBD1. The CDR3 is 15 amino acids. CDR1 is SGDLS and CDR2 is YYNGEE in the germline V gene. The V and J ends lost 4 bases and 5 bases, in that order; junction bases with no gene match: 8. For the CDR3, the DNA is TGTGCCAGCAGCCTACGTGACAGGGTGAATGAAAAACTGTTTTTT. It is translated as CASSLRDRVNEKLFF.

The gene calls are TRBV10-2 and TRBJ2-6, with 11 bases aligning to TRBD1. V dropped 7 bases and J dropped 2; count of bases not matched to a gene: 7. The CDR3 sequence is 17 residues long. In germline, CDR1 is WSHSY, CDR2 SAAADI. The CDR3 reads CASNRGQGAPGANVLTF. CDR3 nucleotides: TGCGCCAGCAACCGCGGACAGGGGGCGCCTGGGGCCAACGTCCTGACTTTC.

This clonotype showed up just a few times. The chain combines TRBV7-9 with TRBJ2-2; the D is unclear. The germline V gene encodes CDR1 SEHNR and CDR2 FQNEAQ (reference sequence). CDR3 length: 16 residues. Deletions cut 5 bases from V and 0 bases from J, with 13 bases between. DNA for the CDR3: TGTGCCAGCAGCACAGCCGGGCCTACGAACACCGGGGAGCTGTTTTTT. As protein: CASSTAGPTNTGELFF.

The chain recombines TRBV5-1 with TRBJ1-4; 9 bases fit TRBD1. Germline V gene data show CDR1 as SGHRS and CDR2 as YFSETQ. The J segment lost 3 bases and the V segment lost 6 bases, leaving 6 bases of the junction unmatched. CDR3 length: 15 amino acids. The CDR3 protein is CASTRDRVANEKLFF. In DNA, the CDR3 is TGCGCCAGCACCCGGGACAGGGTGGCTAATGAAAAACTGTTTTTT.

This clonotype was seen only a few times. This sequence joins TRBV28 and TRBJ2-5, with a weak D call TRBD2 (6 bases). V lost 6 bases and J lost 7, with 24 bases in between. The germline gives CDR1 MDHEN, CDR2 SYDVKM. The CDR3 contains 16 residues. CDR3 sequence reads: CASRGTGGYQEGTQYF. In DNA form, the CDR3 reads TGTGCCAGCAGGGGGACCGGGGGATACCAAGAAGGGACCCAGTACTTC.

The chain employs TRBV25-1 and TRBJ1-1, with 8 bases matching TRBD1. The CDR3 loop spans 14 amino acids. Germline V gene lookup returns CDR1 MGHDK and CDR2 SYGVNS. V shed 6 bases, J shed 4 bases, and the junction held 7 bases outside the gene matches. Written as DNA, the CDR3 is TGTGCCAGCAGGACGCAGGGGGCCAGCACTGAAGCTTTCTTT. Translating gives CASRTQGASTEAFF.

This clonotype was seen at least ten times. V gene TRBV6-2 or TRBV6-3 combines with J gene TRBJ1-5; 10 bases align to TRBD1. Germline V gene data show CDR1 as MNHEY and CDR2 as SVGEGT. The junction had 9 bases not matched to a gene; V was cut back by 7 bases and J by 3 bases. This CDR3 comprises 16 residues. The CDR3 sequence: CASTVTGQGYNQPQHF. The CDR3 region has the DNA TGTGCCAGCACCGTTACGGGACAGGGGTACAATCAGCCCCAGCATTTT.

Many counts were recorded for this clonotype. The chain's CDR3 is CSAREKGYYGYTF. Here the CDR3 DNA reads TGCAGTGCTAGAGAGAAGGGTTACTATGGCTACACCTTC. V usage is TRBV20-1 and J usage is TRBJ1-2; no firm D call. The CDR3 covers 13 residues. Per germline, CDR1 DFQATT and CDR2 SNEGSKA (reference sequence). V lost 0 bases, J lost 3 bases, and 8 bases lay in between.

This clonotype was seen only once. The rearrangement uses TRBV14 and TRBJ2-6; D gene uncertain. Trimming took 1 base from V and 0 from J, leaving 7 bases between them. Per the germline V gene, CDR1 is SGHDN and CDR2 is FVKESK. The CDR3 covers 16 residues. The CDR3 nucleotides are TGTGCCAGCAGCCAAGCAAAATCCTCTGGGGCCAACGTCCTGACTTTC. The encoded protein is CASSQAKSSGANVLTF.

This chain connects TRBV15 to TRBJ1-2; possible D gene TRBD1, 5 bases. V shed 0 bases and J shed 4 bases, with 12 bases lying between them. The CDR3 loop spans 15 amino acids. The V gene's germline CDR1 is LNHNV and CDR2 YYDKDF (reference sequence). The CDR3 DNA follows: TGTGCCACCAGCAGAGATCCTACAGGAGGCTATGGCTACACCTTC. It specifies CATSRDPTGGYGYTF.

This clonotype was recorded at least ten times. The chain combines TRBV29-1 with TRBJ2-7; possibly TRBD1 for D (5 bases). This CDR3 region has 14 residues. Germline lookup yields CDR1 SQVTM and CDR2 ANQGSEA. V shed 4 bases and J shed 3 bases, with 16 bases lying between them. In DNA, the CDR3 is TGCAGCGTTGGAGGAACTCAGGGCGGCTACGAGCAGTACTTC. This translates into CSVGGTQGGYEQYF.

J is TRBJ1-6 and V is TRBV5-1; TRBD1 matches at 7 bases. This CDR3 has 15 residues. J lost 5 bases, V lost 4 bases, and 6 bases had no gene match. In germline, CDR1 is SGHRS, CDR2 YFSETQ. CDR3 region: CASSPRDSDNSPLHF. The CDR3 coding sequence is TGCGCCAGCAGCCCCCGGGACAGCGATAATTCACCCCTCCACTTT.